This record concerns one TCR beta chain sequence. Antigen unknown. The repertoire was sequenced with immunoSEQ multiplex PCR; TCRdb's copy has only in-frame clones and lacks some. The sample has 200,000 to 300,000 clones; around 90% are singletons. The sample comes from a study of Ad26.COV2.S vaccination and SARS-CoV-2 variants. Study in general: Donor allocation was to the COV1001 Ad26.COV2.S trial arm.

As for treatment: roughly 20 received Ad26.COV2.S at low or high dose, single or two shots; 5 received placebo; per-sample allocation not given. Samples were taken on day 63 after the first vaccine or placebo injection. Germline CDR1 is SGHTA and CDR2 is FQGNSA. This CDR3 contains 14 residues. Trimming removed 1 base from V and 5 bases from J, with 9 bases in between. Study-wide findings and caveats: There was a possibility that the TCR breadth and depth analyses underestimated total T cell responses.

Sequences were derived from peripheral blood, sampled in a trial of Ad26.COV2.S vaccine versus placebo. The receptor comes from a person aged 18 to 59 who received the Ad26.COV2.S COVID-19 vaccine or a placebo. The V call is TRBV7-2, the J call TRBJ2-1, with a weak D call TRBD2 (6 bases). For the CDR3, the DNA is TGTGCCAGCAGCTTAGTTGGAGGGGACAATGAGCAGTTCTTC. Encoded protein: CASSLVGGDNEQFF.